This T cell receptor beta chain came from a study of blood T cell repertoires in COVID-19 (TCRdb year 2020). As for the study more broadly: Samples covering the acute and convalescent phases of COVID-19 were provided by collaborators in the United States, Italy and Spain. The prospective study material was composed of cDNA or gDNA derived from T cells, B-cell-depleted T cells, or PBMCs. The dataset comprised deeply sampled blood TCRbeta repertoires from subjects exposed to, actively infected with, or recovered from COVID-19. The repertoires were released in a freely available public database meant as a resource for research on the immune response to SARS-CoV-2. Samples came from the ongoing ImmuneRACE study (first 160 participants) plus 1,254 subjects from 6 global collaborators. Sample metadata almost always included a de-identified subject ID, COVID-19 status, age in years and sex. Where HLA class I and class II types were available, the types were taken from metadata supplied by the sample provider, not from assay-based typing. Overall study outcomes, separate from this receptor: The amount of clinical and demographic metadata varied by source and participant and was provided uncurated.

V is pruned by 0 bases and J by 6 bases, leaving 7 bases of the junction without a gene match. Including the terminal cysteine and phenylalanine, the CDR3 comprises 16 residues. Only the CDR3 part of the read is kept: 48 bases, read in frame from the first base. From the germline V gene (reference sequence), CDR1 is SGHKS and CDR2 is YYEKEE. Participants in the prospective study were enrolled through a virtual design, were aged about 18 to 100 years, and lived in roughly 24 United States geographic areas. In the prospective study, cohorts were assigned on the basis of participant-reported clinical history obtained from a screening survey and a study questionnaire. A participant counted as exposed if, within 2 weeks of entering the study, that participant had been in contact with someone who had a PCR-confirmed or clinician-diagnosed COVID-19 case. In the prospective study, mobile phlebotomists collected whole blood, serum and a nasopharyngeal or oropharyngeal swab from each participant. Prospective study participants could optionally give additional blood draws and questionnaires over an approximately two-month period. Before DNA extraction, blood samples from the prospective study were shipped at room temperature or frozen.

TCRbeta CDR3 regions were amplified from genomic DNA by means of the immunoSEQ Assay, a bias-controlled multiplex PCR. Per the original workflow: Within the assay, amplification of reference gene primers was used to estimate how many nucleated cells each sample contained. Sequence reads were collapsed and filtered to measure the absolute abundance of every unique TCRbeta CDR3 rearrangement. For each sample, productive Simpson clonality was calculated as the square root of Simpson's diversity index across productive rearrangements. TCRdb's version of the immuneACCESS table is confined to in-frame rearrangements and falls short of the full clone set. An unresolved V gene accounts for under half of the shortfall where checked; the remainder is of unknown origin. The V and J calls and clone size are taken from that table; D and trimming were inferred from the DNA. This sample comprises some 400,000 clones, 90% to 95% of them detected only once. About 0.78% of the sample belongs to the ten largest clones.

A word on this clone: Its antigen target is currently unknown. No much larger clonotype is one base removed from it; base qualities were not supplied.

Here the chain combines TRBV5-5 and TRBJ2-3; TRBD1 matches 10 bases in the middle. The receptor was isolated from a middle-aged woman who had been exposed to COVID-19. The sample was PBMCs or T cells enriched from blood (not recorded which). At the DNA level, the sequence is TGTGCCAGCAGCTTGGAGACAGGGGGCAGGGGGGATACGCAGTATTTT. It translates as CASSLETGGRGDTQYF.